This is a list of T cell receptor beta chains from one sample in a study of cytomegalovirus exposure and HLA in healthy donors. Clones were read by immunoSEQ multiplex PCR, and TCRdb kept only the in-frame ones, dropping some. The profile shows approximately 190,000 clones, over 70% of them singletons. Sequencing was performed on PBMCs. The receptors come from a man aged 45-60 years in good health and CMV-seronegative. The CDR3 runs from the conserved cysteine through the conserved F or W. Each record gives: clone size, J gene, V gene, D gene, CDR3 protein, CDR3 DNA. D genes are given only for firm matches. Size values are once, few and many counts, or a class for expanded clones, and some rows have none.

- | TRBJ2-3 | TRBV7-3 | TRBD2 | CASSPNRGRRGGLTDTQYF | TGTGCCAGCAGCCCGAACCGGGGTCGACGGGGGGGCCTTACAGATACGCAGTATTTT
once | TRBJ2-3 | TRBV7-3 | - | CASSFRGADTQYF | TGTGCCAGCAGCTTCAGGGGCGCGGATACGCAGTATTTT
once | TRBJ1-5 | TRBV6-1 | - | CASSEARDVRAQHF | TGTGCCAGCAGTGAAGCGCGGGACGTCCGCGCCCAGCATTTT
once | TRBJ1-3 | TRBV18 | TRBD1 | CASSGPGQEGGNTIYF | TGTGCCAGCTCAGGCCCGGGACAGGAGGGCGGAAACACCATATATTTT
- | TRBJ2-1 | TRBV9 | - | CASSVQGGGQYNEQFF | TGTGCCAGCAGCGTACAAGGCGGGGGCCAATACAATGAGCAGTTCTTC
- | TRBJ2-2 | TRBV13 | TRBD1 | CASSNYRGRVGELFF | TGTGCCAGCAGCAACTACAGGGGGCGGGTCGGGGAGCTGTTTTTT
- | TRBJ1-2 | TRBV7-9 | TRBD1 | CASSFNDRDYGYTF | TGTGCCAGCAGCTTTAACGACAGGGACTATGGCTACACCTTC
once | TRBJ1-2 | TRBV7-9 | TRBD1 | CASSLAGGVGYGYTF | TGTGCCAGCAGCTTAGCAGGGGGCGTAGGATATGGCTACACCTTC
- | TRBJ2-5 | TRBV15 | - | CATSRDRGWQETQYF | TGTGCCACCAGCAGAGATAGGGGTTGGCAGGAGACCCAGTACTTC
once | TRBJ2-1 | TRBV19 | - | CASTQAGEQFF | TGTGCCAGTACCCAGGCAGGGGAGCAGTTCTTC
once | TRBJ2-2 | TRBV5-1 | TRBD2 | CASSFLAGANTGELFF | TGCGCCAGCAGCTTTTTAGCGGGGGCCAACACCGGGGAGCTGTTTTTT
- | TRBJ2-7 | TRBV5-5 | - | CASSLDAGPTYEQYF | TGTGCCAGCAGCTTGGATGCAGGCCCCACCTACGAGCAGTACTTC
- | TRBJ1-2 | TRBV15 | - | CATSSAATDYGYTF | TGTGCCACCAGCAGCGCCGCGACTGACTATGGCTACACCTTC
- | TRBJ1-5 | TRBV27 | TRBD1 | CASRTGVSQPQHF | TGTGCCAGCAGGACAGGGGTAAGTCAGCCCCAGCATTTT
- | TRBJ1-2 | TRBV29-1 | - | CSVGELGHGYTF | TGCAGCGTTGGGGAGTTAGGGCATGGCTACACCTTC
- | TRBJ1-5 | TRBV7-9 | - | CASSLGAGQNNQPQHF | TGTGCCAGCAGCTTAGGGGCAGGACAAAACAATCAGCCCCAGCATTTT
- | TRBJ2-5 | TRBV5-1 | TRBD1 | CASSLVGDRQETQYF | TGCGCCAGCAGCTTGGTCGGGGACAGGCAAGAGACCCAGTACTTC
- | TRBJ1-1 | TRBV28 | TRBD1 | CASRVDRGRTEAFF | TGTGCCAGCAGAGTAGACAGGGGTCGGACTGAAGCTTTCTTT
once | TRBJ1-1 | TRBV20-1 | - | CSARPGREAFF | TGCAGTGCTAGACCTGGGCGTGAAGCTTTCTTT
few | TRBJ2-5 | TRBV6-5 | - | CASRALYQETQYF | TGTGCCAGCCGCGCCCTGTACCAAGAGACCCAGTACTTC
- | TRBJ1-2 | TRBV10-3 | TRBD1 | CAISEPDRGAYGYTF | TGTGCCATCAGTGAACCGGACAGGGGTGCTTATGGCTACACCTTC
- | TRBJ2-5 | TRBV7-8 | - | CASSLASRGETQYF | TGTGCCAGCAGCTTAGCATCCCGGGGTGAGACCCAGTACTTC
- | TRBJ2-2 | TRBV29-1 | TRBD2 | CSAIRGERGYTGELFF | TGCAGCGCCATTAGAGGGGAGCGGGGGTACACCGGGGAGCTGTTTTTT
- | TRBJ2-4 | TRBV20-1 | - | CSARKETVQYF | TGCAGTGCTAGAAAAGAGACAGTGCAGTACTTC
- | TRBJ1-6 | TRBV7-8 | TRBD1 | CASSPGTGNNSPLHF | TGTGCCAGCAGCCCGGGGACAGGGAATAATTCACCCCTCCACTTT
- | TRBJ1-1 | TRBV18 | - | CASSPPDINTEAFF | TGTGCCAGCTCACCCCCCGACATCAACACTGAAGCTTTCTTT
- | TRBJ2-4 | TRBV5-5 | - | CASSSDSYENIQYF | TGTGCCAGCAGCTCCGACAGCTACGAAAACATTCAGTACTTC
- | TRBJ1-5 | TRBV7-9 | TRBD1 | CASSLGQSDQPQHF | TGTGCCAGCAGCTTGGGACAGAGCGATCAGCCCCAGCATTTT
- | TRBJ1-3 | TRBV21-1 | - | CASSKARPGTGGNTIYF | TGTGCCAGCAGCAAAGCCCGACCCGGGACAGGGGGAAACACCATATATTTT
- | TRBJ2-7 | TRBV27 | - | CASSSFYEQYF | TGTGCCAGCAGTTCCTTCTACGAGCAGTACTTC
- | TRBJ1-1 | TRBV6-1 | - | CASRADTNTEAFF | TGTGCCAGCAGGGCAGACACTAACACTGAAGCTTTCTTT
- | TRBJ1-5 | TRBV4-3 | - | CASSQDPRDQPQHF | TGCGCCAGCAGCCAAGACCCCAGGGATCAGCCCCAGCATTTT
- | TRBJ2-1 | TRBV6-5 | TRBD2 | CASSSTSGYNEQFF | TGTGCCAGCAGCTCAACTAGCGGCTACAATGAGCAGTTCTTC
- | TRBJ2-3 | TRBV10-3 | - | CAISETGSGITDTQYF | TGTGCCATCAGTGAGACGGGTAGCGGAATCACAGATACGCAGTATTTT
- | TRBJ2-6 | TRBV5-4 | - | CASSFGGIGANVLTF | TGTGCCAGCAGCTTCGGGGGAATTGGGGCCAACGTCCTGACTTTC
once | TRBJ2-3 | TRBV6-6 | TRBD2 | CASIHSLGGSTDTQYF | TGTGCCAGCATCCATAGTCTGGGGGGGTCTACAGATACGCAGTATTTT
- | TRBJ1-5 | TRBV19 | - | CASSSRTRQGQPQHF | TGTGCCAGTAGTTCCCGGACCCGCCAGGGTCAGCCCCAGCATTTT
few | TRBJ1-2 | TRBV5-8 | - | CASSLATRANYGYTF | TGTGCCAGCAGCTTGGCGACGAGGGCTAACTATGGCTACACCTTC